The clone carrying this T cell receptor (beta chain) was counted between two and nine times. What it binds is not known. TCRdb recomputed calls from the 5' RACE reads with MiXCR, one row per CDR3 protein. The repertoire holds hundreds of thousands of distinct CDR3 sequences, with less than 25% as singletons. The data were obtained in a study of T-cell memory formation after mild COVID-19. Overall study results and limits: Proof of SARS-CoV-2 specificity was absent for the second-wave clones that crested on day 37. The study found balanced CD4/CD8 in clones contracting day 15 to 85 and a CD4+ lean in later expanders. Mostly located in CM and EM were contracting CD4+ clones, with contracting CD8+ clones located in EMRA.

The material sequenced was PBMCs or a T cell subset sorted from them (not recorded which). The TCR comes from a man aged 18-30 years who had mild COVID-19 (a few samples of this study predate the infection). Cell type and time point are not known.

The CDR3: CASSLAAVLPRKLFF. The CDR3 nucleotides read TGTGCCAGTAGTTTGGCGGCAGTCCTCCCTCGAAAACTGTTTTTT. The chain joins TRBV6-1 to TRBJ1-4; D remains ambiguous. Germline-derived CDR1 and CDR2 are MNHNS and SASEGT. This CDR3 is 15 amino acids long. V was clipped by 9 bases and J by 10 bases, with 24 bases between them.